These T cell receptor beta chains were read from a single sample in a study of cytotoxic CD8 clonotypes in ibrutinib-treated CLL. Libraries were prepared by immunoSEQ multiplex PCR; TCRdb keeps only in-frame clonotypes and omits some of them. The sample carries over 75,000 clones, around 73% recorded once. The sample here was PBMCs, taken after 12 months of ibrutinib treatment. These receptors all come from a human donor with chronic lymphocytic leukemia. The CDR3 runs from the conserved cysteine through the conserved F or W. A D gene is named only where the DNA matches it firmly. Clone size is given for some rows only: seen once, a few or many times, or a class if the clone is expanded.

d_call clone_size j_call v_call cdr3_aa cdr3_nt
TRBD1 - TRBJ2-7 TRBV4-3 CASSQAGTGGSEQYF TGCGCCAGCAGCCAGGCCGGGACAGGGGGCTCCGAGCAGTACTTC
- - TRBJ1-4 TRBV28 CASTAGGVANEKLFF TGTGCCAGCACGGCGGGGGGTGTCGCTAATGAAAAACTGTTTTTT
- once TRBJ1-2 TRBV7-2 CASTPGGNYGYTF TGTGCCAGCACCCCGGGGGGAAACTATGGCTACACCTTC
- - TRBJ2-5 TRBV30 CAWSGGAGGETQYF TGTGCCTGGAGTGGGGGGGCCGGTGGAGAGACCCAGTACTTC
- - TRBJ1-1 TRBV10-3 CAISQRGDEAFF TGTGCCATCAGTCAAAGGGGAGACGAAGCTTTCTTT
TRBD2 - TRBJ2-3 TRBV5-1 CASSPERLAGGDTQYF TGCGCCAGCAGCCCGGAGCGGCTAGCGGGTGGAGATACGCAGTATTTT
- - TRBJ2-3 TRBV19 CASSIGEWDTQYF TGTGCCAGTAGTATCGGGGAATGGGATACGCAGTATTTT
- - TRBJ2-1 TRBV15 CATSRDRGLLGRNEQFF TGTGCCACCAGCAGAGATCGAGGACTGTTAGGGCGCAATGAGCAGTTCTTC
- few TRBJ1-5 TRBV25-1 CASMGWGSNQPQHF TGTGCCAGCATGGGATGGGGGAGCAATCAGCCCCAGCATTTT
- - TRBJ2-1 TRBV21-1 CASDRVYNEQFF TGTGCCAGCGACAGGGTCTACAATGAGCAGTTCTTC
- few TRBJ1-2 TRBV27 CASSPSPVGSTYGYTF TGTGCCAGCAGTCCTTCCCCGGTCGGGTCAACCTATGGCTACACCTTC
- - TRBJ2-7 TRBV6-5 CASSYSEGFYEQYF TGTGCCAGCAGTTACTCGGAGGGATTCTACGAGCAGTACTTC
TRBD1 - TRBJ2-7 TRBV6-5 CASSPTQGWYEQYF TGTGCCAGCAGTCCAACACAGGGGTGGTACGAGCAGTACTTC
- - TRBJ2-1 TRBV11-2 CASTPGRGNEQFF TGTGCCAGCACTCCCGGCAGGGGCAATGAGCAGTTCTTC
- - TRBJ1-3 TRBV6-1 CASSERISGNTIYF TGTGCCAGCAGTGAACGGATCTCTGGAAACACCATATATTTT
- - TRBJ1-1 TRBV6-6 CASSYSSGDTEAFF TGTGCCAGCAGTTACTCGTCAGGGGACACTGAAGCTTTCTTT
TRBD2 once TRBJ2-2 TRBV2 CASLAGVSTGELFF TGTGCCAGCTTGGCGGGGGTTAGCACCGGGGAGCTGTTTTTT
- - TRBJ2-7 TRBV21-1 CASSKRKGDGEQYF TGTGCCAGCAGCAAACGGAAAGGGGATGGCGAGCAGTACTTC
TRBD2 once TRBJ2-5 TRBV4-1 CASSQGRLAGEETQYF TGCGCCAGCAGCCAAGGGCGACTAGCGGGTGAAGAGACCCAGTACTTC
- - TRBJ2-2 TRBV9 CASTRGAGGLNTGELFF TGTGCCAGCACCCGGGGGGCCGGGGGGCTCAACACCGGGGAGCTGTTTTTT
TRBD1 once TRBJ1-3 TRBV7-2 CASSLGRGSGNTIYF TGTGCCAGCAGCTTAGGCAGGGGGTCTGGAAACACCATATATTTT
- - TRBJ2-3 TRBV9 CASSPTGEGTDTQYF TGTGCCAGCAGCCCTACAGGGGAGGGCACAGATACGCAGTATTTT
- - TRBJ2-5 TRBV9 CASSLAAKETQYF TGTGCCAGCAGCTTGGCTGCAAAAGAGACCCAGTACTTC
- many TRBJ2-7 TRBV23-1 CASSLIGHPKGREQYF TGCGCCAGCAGTCTAATCGGACACCCGAAGGGGAGGGAGCAGTACTTC
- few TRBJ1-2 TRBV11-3 CASSGKRGGFNYGYTF TGTGCCAGCAGCGGAAAGCGAGGGGGTTTCAACTATGGCTACACCTTC
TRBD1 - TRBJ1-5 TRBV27 CASRPGQVDQPQHF TGTGCCAGCAGGCCCGGACAGGTTGATCAGCCCCAGCATTTT
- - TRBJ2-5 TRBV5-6 CASSLGEGGALGYF TGTGCCAGCAGCTTGGGCGAAGGAGGCGCTCTTGGGTACTTC
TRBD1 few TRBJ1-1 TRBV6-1 CASRDRTISEAFF TGTGCCAGCAGGGACAGGACGATCTCTGAAGCTTTCTTT
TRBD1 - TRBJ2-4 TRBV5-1 CASSFTDRVGDIQYF TGCGCCAGCAGCTTCACGGACAGGGTCGGGGACATTCAGTACTTC
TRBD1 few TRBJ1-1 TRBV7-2 CASSWGTGEAFF TGTGCCAGCAGCTGGGGGACAGGTGAAGCTTTCTTT
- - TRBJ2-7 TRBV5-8 CASSLADYEQYF TGTGCCAGCAGCTTGGCGGACTACGAGCAGTACTTC
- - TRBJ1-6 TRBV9 CASSPWGGSDSPLHF TGTGCCAGCAGCCCCTGGGGGGGCTCGGATTCACCCCTCCACTTT
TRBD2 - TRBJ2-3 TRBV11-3 CASSLLAGKSDTQYF TGTGCCAGCAGCTTGTTAGCGGGGAAGTCAGATACGCAGTATTTT
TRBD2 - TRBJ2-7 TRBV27 CASSKFSGGTFYEQYF TGTGCCAGCAGTAAGTTTTCGGGAGGGACATTCTACGAGCAGTACTTC
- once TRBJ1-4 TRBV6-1 CASKGGGGQNEKLFF TGTGCCAGCAAGGGCGGGGGTGGCCAGAATGAAAAACTGTTTTTT
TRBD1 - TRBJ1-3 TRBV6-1 CASSEVGTGSRDTIYF TGTGCCAGCAGTGAAGTTGGGACAGGTAGTAGGGACACCATATATTTT
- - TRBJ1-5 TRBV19 CASSIGNQPQHF TGTGCCAGTAGTATAGGGAATCAGCCCCAGCATTTT
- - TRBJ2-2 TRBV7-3 CASSPNRRGGTGELFF TGTGCCAGCAGCCCTAATAGGAGGGGTGGCACCGGGGAGCTGTTTTTT
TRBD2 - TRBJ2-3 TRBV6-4 CASSDAGGTDTQYF TGTGCCAGCAGTGACGCGGGGGGCACAGATACGCAGTATTTT
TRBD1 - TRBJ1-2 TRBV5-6 CASSLRQGVHYGYTF TGTGCCAGCAGCTTGAGACAGGGTGTGCACTATGGCTACACCTTC
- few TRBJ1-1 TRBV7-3 CASSPGAEGTEAFF TGTGCCAGCAGCCCGGGGGCGGAAGGCACTGAAGCTTTCTTT
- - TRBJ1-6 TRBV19 CARDYYNSPLHF TGTGCCAGGGACTACTATAATTCACCCCTCCACTTT
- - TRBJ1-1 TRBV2 CASSTDSNTEAFF TGTGCCAGCAGTACAGATTCGAACACTGAAGCTTTCTTT
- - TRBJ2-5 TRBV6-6 CASRWGQETQYF TGTGCCAGCCGGTGGGGTCAAGAGACCCAGTACTTC
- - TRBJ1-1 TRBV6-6 CASTPRGNTEAFF TGTGCCAGCACCCCGAGGGGGAACACTGAAGCTTTCTTT
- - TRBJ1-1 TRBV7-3 CASSLVGQGGTEAFF TGTGCCAGCAGCTTAGTTGGGCAGGGCGGCACTGAAGCTTTCTTT
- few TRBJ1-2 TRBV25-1 CASSVPGGYGYTF TGTGCCAGCAGTGTACCGGGAGGGTATGGCTACACCTTC
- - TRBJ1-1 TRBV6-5 CASSYSDGGMNTEAFF TGTGCCAGCAGTTATAGCGACGGGGGAATGAACACTGAAGCTTTCTTT
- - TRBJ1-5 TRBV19 CASSPGTRVNQPQHF TGTGCCAGTAGTCCGGGGACAAGGGTCAATCAGCCCCAGCATTTT
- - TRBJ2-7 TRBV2 CASSEGPVGEQYF TGTGCCAGCAGTGAAGGGCCAGTCGGCGAGCAGTACTTC
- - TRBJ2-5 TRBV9 CASSTQTGRRETQYF TGTGCCAGCAGCACCCAGACAGGCCGTCGGGAGACCCAGTACTTC
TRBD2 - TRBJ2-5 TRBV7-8 CASSVTSGGLLGTQYF TGTGCCAGCAGCGTTACTAGCGGGGGGCTGCTGGGGACCCAGTACTTC
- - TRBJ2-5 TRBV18 CASSSLGETQYF TGTGCCAGCTCATCCCTCGGGGAGACCCAGTACTTC
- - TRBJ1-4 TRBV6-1 CASSFRQPTNEKLFF TGTGCCAGCAGCTTTAGACAGCCAACTAATGAAAAACTGTTTTTT
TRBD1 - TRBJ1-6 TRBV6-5 CASKGQGRNSPLHF TGTGCCAGTAAGGGACAGGGTAGGAATTCACCCCTCCACTTT
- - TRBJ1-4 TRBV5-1 CASDPPSNSDRGHGARAGEKLFF TGCGCCAGCGACCCCCCCAGCAATAGTGATCGGGGACATGGTGCGAGAGCAGGTGAAAAACTGTTTTTT
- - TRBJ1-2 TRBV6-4 CASSDYTQGGYTF TGTGCCAGCAGTGACTACACCCAGGGGGGCTACACCTTC